The clone carrying this T cell receptor (beta chain) was seen only a few times. Its cognate antigen is unknown. With molecular barcodes, quantitative 5'-RACE was used to make the TCR beta libraries. One entry per CDR3 protein, called by TCRdb with MiXCR from the 5' RACE reads. The table has 310,000 or so distinct CDR3 sequences, around 18% seen once. The CDR3 sequence is 15 residues long. Germline V CDR1 and CDR2: MNHEY, SVGAGI. Trimming shortened V by 2 bases and J by 0 bases, and 9 bases separated the two germline ends. The data derive from a study of CD8 T cells in ankylosing spondylitis. Notes on the study in general: Significant enrichment of disease-linked clones was reported in matched ankylosing spondylitis synovial fluid. One TCR beta motif, made up of eight or nine highly homologous variants, appeared characteristic of ankylosing spondylitis blood.

The specimen sequenced was blood, either unsorted or a sorted T cell fraction (not recorded which). This chain joins TRBV6-5 and TRBJ2-3, with D possibly being TRBD2 (5 bases). This TCR was recovered from a male donor with ankylosing spondylitis or in good health (not recorded which). CDR3 amino acids: CASSYVEGSTDTQYF. CDR3 coding DNA: TGTGCCAGCAGTTACGTAGAGGGTAGCACAGATACGCAGTATTTT.